This TCR beta chain was obtained from a study of shared clonotypes between healthy human individuals. Overall study: Donors had three CD4 naive, three CD4 memory, two CD8 naive and one CD8 memory plate apiece. Points from the study as a whole: Clonotype sharing among the donors was expected to vary with sequencing depth. Since donors were few, the genetic and exposure-history diversity represented was limited.

Authors' methods: ImmunoSEQ only sent back junction sequences with no quality scores, so filtering was done differently. The data were produced by immunoSEQ multiplex PCR, yet TCRdb's version contains in-frame clones alone and is incomplete. That table is the source of V, J and clone size, and D and trimming were worked out from the DNA. The table has over 2,000,000 clones, over 85% seen once. As for this clone: Its matching antigen is unknown.

CD45RO negativity and positive selection for CCR7 defined naive CD8 cells, a population that excluded terminally differentiated effector memory CD45RA+ cells. Trimming cost V 7 bases and J 7 bases, with 10 bases left between them. CDR1 is MDHEN and CDR2 is SYDVKM in the germline V gene. The CDR3 extends over 11 amino acids. Material for sequencing was naive CD8+ T cells from PBMCs. The chain uses TRBV28 and TRBJ1-1; D unresolved. The sequence came from a man between 18 and 29 years old in good health. Some clones in this sample may be carry-over from other donors' samples. CDR3 in amino acids: CASTQGSEAFF. CDR3 in DNA: TGTGCCAGCACTCAAGGGAGTGAAGCTTTCTTT.